This T cell receptor (beta chain) was recovered during a study of beta chain features in type 1 diabetes. Study as a whole: Examination of sorted cells across all samples involved around 100,000,000 cells. Study findings and constraints: There was a moderate but significant shortening of TCRB CDR3s in all four CD4+ subsets of Type 1 diabetes patients. Possible PCR preference for shorter templates applied equally to patients and controls.

The germline gives CDR1 SGHRS, CDR2 YFSETQ. Trimming stripped 9 bases from V and 3 bases from J, with 15 bases between. This CDR3 is built from 13 residues. The study reverse transcribed the entire isolated RNA, so it sequenced expressed TCRB transcripts. Assay used: immunoSEQ multiplex PCR; TCRdb lists only in-frame clones, some missing. Altogether about 170,000 clones are present, less than 9.5% being singletons, with the ten largest covering roughly 1%. On this clone itself: Its antigen is not identified.

The source material was central memory CD4+ T cells from blood. The chain combines TRBV5-1 with TRBJ1-1; possible D gene TRBD1, 5 bases. This receptor was taken from a woman between 35 and 50 years old with type 1 diabetes. The CDR3 loop is CATAGDGHTEAFF. The CDR3 DNA reads as TGCGCCACCGCGGGGGACGGCCACACTGAAGCTTTCTTT.